This TCR beta chain was found in a study of brain T cells in children with intractable seizures. CDR1 is SGHRS, CDR2 YFSETQ, per germline. There are 16 residues in the CDR3. V lost 0 bases to trimming and J lost 2 bases, with 15 bases between them. Sequencing used immunoSEQ multiplex PCR; TCRdb keeps in-frame clones, though not all of them. The data hold 110,000 or so clones, with under 95% observed a single time. The TCR originated in a boy younger than two with hemimegalencephaly and intractable seizures. The rearrangement uses TRBV5-1 and TRBJ2-7, with a possible D match to TRBD1 (5 bases). The material was peripheral blood, obtained at surgery. The CDR3 loop reads CASSLGVTAYPYEQYF. CDR3 nucleotide sequence: TGCGCCAGCAGCTTGGGTGTGACAGCCTATCCCTACGAGCAGTACTTC.